Below, 18 T cell receptor beta chains from the same sample are listed, as sequenced in a study of shared clonotypes between healthy human individuals. Clones were sequenced by immunoSEQ multiplex PCR, and TCRdb holds only the in-frame ones, with some missing. The profile shows roughly 96,000 clones, roughly 50% of them singletons. Input material: PBMCs. All receptors derive from a woman aged 40-49 years in good health. Some clones in this sample may be carry-over from other donors' samples.

The J gene is TRBJ2-7, the V gene TRBV30; the D gene is possibly TRBD1 (6 bases). CDR3 size: 14 residues. In germline, CDR1 is GTSNPN, CDR2 SVGIG (reference sequence). V dropped 0 bases and J dropped 0 bases, with 9 bases sitting between them. CDR3 nucleotides: TGTGCCTGGAGTGTACAGGGCCTCTCCTACGAGCAGTACTTC. Translating it yields CAWSVQGLSYEQYF.

The chain has TRBV2 and TRBJ1-2; 7 nucleotides agree with TRBD1. The ends lost 5 bases at V and 3 bases at J; junction bases unmatched: 6. The germline V gene encodes CDR1 SNHLY and CDR2 FYNNEI. This CDR3 contains 14 residues. CDR3 sequence: CASSYTGEDYGYTF. CDR3 DNA sequence: TGTGCCAGCAGTTACACAGGGGAAGACTATGGCTACACCTTC.

This chain uses TRBV27 with TRBJ1-2; TRBD1 is a possible D gene (5 bases). V lost 2 bases and J 8 bases, leaving 12 bases between the germline ends. Germline-derived CDR1 and CDR2 are MNHEY and SMNVEV (reference sequence). The CDR3 runs 13 residues. CDR3 in DNA: TGTGCCAGCAGTTTAGCGGGGGTCGAGGGCTACACCTTC. Its protein is CASSLAGVEGYTF.

This clone was counted at least ten times. For the CDR3, the DNA is TGTGCCAGCAGTTTCAACAGGGGGCTCGGGTACAATGAGCAGTTCTTC. This encodes CASSFNRGLGYNEQFF. The chain uses TRBV6-5 and TRBJ2-1; TRBD1 aligns across 9 bases. CDR1 and CDR2 from the germline V gene are MNHEY and SVGAGI. CDR3 length: 16 residues. V dropped 4 bases and J dropped 4; count of bases not matched to a gene: 8.

This clone was seen a handful of times. The V call is TRBV20-1, the J call TRBJ1-4, with no clear D. Trimming left V 4 bases short and J 12 bases short, with 12 bases between. The germline CDR1 and CDR2 sequences are DFQATT and SNEGSKA (reference sequence). This CDR3 region has 11 residues. The CDR3 coding sequence is TGCAGTGCTAAGGGTGGCAGAGAACTGTTTTTT. This gives the protein CSAKGGRELFF.

This clone was observed a few times. The DNA of the CDR3 is TGTGCCTGGAGTGTAATTCCCCACGGGTTCAATGAGCAGTTCTTC. As protein: CAWSVIPHGFNEQFF. The chain uses TRBV30 and TRBJ2-1; D not resolved. From germline, CDR1 is GTSNPN and CDR2 SVGIG (reference sequence). Between the trimmed V and J ends, which lost 0 bases and 6 bases, there was a span of 15 bases. The CDR3 contains 15 residues. The full variable domain, its missing parts supplied by reference TRBV30 and TRBJ2-1, is SQTIHQWPATLVQPVGSPLSLECTVEGTSNPNLYWYRQAAGRGLQLLFYSVGIGQISSEVPQNLSASRPQDRQFILSSKKLLLSDSGFYLCAWSVIPHGFNEQFFGPGTRLTVL.

There are many counts of this clone. The chain uses TRBV2 and TRBJ2-7; D possibly corresponds to TRBD2 (6 bases). Germline V gene sequence: CDR1 SNHLY, CDR2 FYNNEI. This CDR3 is 14 amino acids long. Between the trimmed V and J ends, which lost 7 bases and 1 base, there was a span of 14 bases. The CDR3 region is CASKFRDLSYEQYF. The CDR3 DNA follows: TGTGCCAGCAAGTTCCGGGACTTGTCCTACGAGCAGTACTTC.

There are many counts of this clone. V and J are TRBV4-2 and TRBJ2-7; D remains ambiguous. The CDR3 is made up of 15 amino acids. V lost 2 bases and J 0 bases, leaving 11 bases between the germline ends. The germline CDR1 and CDR2 sequences are LGHNA and YNFKEQ. The CDR3 sequence is CASSQQPSASYEQYF. CDR3 in DNA: TGTGCCAGCAGCCAACAGCCTAGTGCCTCCTACGAGCAGTACTTC.

This clone was observed a few times. J is TRBJ2-1 and V is TRBV30, with TRBD1 identical over 9 bases. Germline V gene lookup returns CDR1 GTSNPN and CDR2 SVGIG (reference sequence). This CDR3 region has 12 residues. The V gene end was trimmed by 5 bases and the J gene end by 7 bases; junction bases not matched to a gene: 3. CDR3 in DNA: TGTGCCTGGGGACAGGGGAGGAATGAGCAGTTCTTC. Its translation is CAWGQGRNEQFF.

V and J are TRBV2 and TRBJ1-6; TRBD1 might be the D (6 bases). CDR3 size: 16 residues. The germline gives CDR1 SNHLY, CDR2 FYNNEI. Trimming removed 4 bases from V and 4 bases from J, with 14 bases in between. CDR3 residues: CASSGDMAGYNSPLHF. Written as DNA, the CDR3 is TGTGCCAGCAGTGGGGACATGGCGGGTTATAATTCACCCCTCCACTTT.

The genes are TRBV18 and TRBJ1-2, with a weak D call TRBD1 (5 bases). The CDR3 runs to 13 residues. The germline V gene has CDR1 KGHSH and CDR2 LQKENI. Trimming pared 1 base from V and 7 bases from J, leaving 10 bases between. For the CDR3, the DNA is TGTGCCAGCTCACCACGGCAGGGTGGTGGCTACACCTTC. The encoded protein is CASSPRQGGGYTF.

As concerns this clone: A read error likely explains this, since a far larger clone differs by one base. The same CDR3 is also encoded by other DNA sequences in this sample. The V and J genes are TRBV28 and TRBJ2-7, with 7 nucleotides matching TRBD1. CDR1 MDHEN and CDR2 SYDVKM come from the germline V gene. Unmatched junction bases numbered 13, after V lost 7 bases and J lost 4 bases. The CDR3 is 15 amino acids. CDR3 amino acids: CASTPPAMTGYEQYF. CDR3 in DNA: TGTGCCAGCACCCCCCCCGCAATGACAGGGTACGAGCAGTACTTC.

The sample holds many counts of this clone. The genes are TRBV6-6 and TRBJ1-5; D is undetermined. The CDR3 is made up of 13 amino acids. The germline V and J ends were trimmed by 5 bases and 1 base, with 6 bases remaining between them. CDR1 and CDR2 from the germline V gene are MNHNY and SVGAGI (reference sequence). The CDR3, as DNA: TGTGCCAGCAGTCCGGACAGCAATCAGCCCCAGCATTTT. Translating it yields CASSPDSNQPQHF.

There are many counts of this clone. The V gene is TRBV27, the J gene TRBJ2-7, with 10 bases fitting TRBD2. Germline CDR1 is MNHEY and CDR2 is SMNVEV (reference sequence). The CDR3 totals 14 residues. The V and J ends lost 5 bases and 3 bases, in that order; junction bases with no gene match: 4. CDR3 region: CASSLAGDFYEQYF. In DNA, the CDR3 is TGTGCCAGCAGTCTAGCGGGAGATTTCTACGAGCAGTACTTC.

About this clone: Other nucleotide sequences in the sample specify the same CDR3. The V gene is TRBV29-1, the J gene TRBJ2-4; D uncertain. Trimming removed 4 bases at V and 5 bases at J, with 3 bases between. In germline, CDR1 is SQVTM, CDR2 ANQGSEA. The CDR3 extends over 10 amino acids. CDR3 nucleotides: TGCAGCGTTGGAGAAAACATTCAGTACTTC. Amino acid sequence: CSVGENIQYF.

This clone has more than one count but fewer than ten. The rearrangement links TRBV30 to TRBJ2-3; 10 nucleotides match TRBD1. The CDR3 has 15 residues. Germline values: CDR1 GTSNPN, CDR2 SVGIG (reference sequence). J lost 6 bases, V lost 1 base, and 7 bases had no gene match. CDR3 loop: CAWSEGTGELDTQYF. The CDR3, as DNA: TGTGCCTGGAGTGAGGGGACAGGGGAATTGGATACGCAGTATTTT.

The chain has TRBV28 and TRBJ1-3; no clear D gene. The CDR3 covers 14 residues. V was shortened by 0 bases and J by 4 bases, with 7 bases between the two germline ends. CDR1 is MDHEN and CDR2 is SYDVKM in the germline V gene. The CDR3 region is CASSLWESGNTIYF. The CDR3 nucleotides are TGTGCCAGCAGTTTATGGGAGTCAGGAAACACCATATATTTT.

This clone was detected only a few times. The rearrangement links TRBV5-1 to TRBJ2-7; D call uncertain. The CDR3 has 11 residues. The V gene's germline CDR1 is SGHRS and CDR2 YFSETQ. V lost 0 bases and J 4 bases, leaving 2 bases between the germline ends. DNA for the CDR3: TGCGCCAGCAGCTTGGGTTACGAGCAGTACTTC. Translation: CASSLGYEQYF.